This T cell receptor (beta chain) was retrieved from a study of neoadjuvant anti-PD-1 for oral cavity cancer. These oral cavity squamous cell carcinomas were HPV-negative and locally advanced. Blood cells were analyzed directly, without culture or expansion. TCRdb keeps only in-frame clones here, not all; method: immunoSEQ multiplex PCR. Of 15,000 to 20,000 clones in the sample, 55% to 75% were seen once. V was shortened by 5 bases and J by 3 bases, with 11 bases between the two germline ends. The CDR3 spans 14 residues. Germline V lookup: CDR1 SGHVS, CDR2 FQNEAQ. The study's findings and limits: Higher pretreatment blood Treg/Th17 ratios correlated with higher pretreatment blood and lower post-treatment tumor TCRbeta clonality. PBMC Gini-index clonality exceeded responders' in non-responders post-nivolumab.

In regard to this clone: The antigen is unknown.

This material consisted of PBMCs, taken before nivolumab (anti-PD-1) treatment. This sequence originates from a person aged 35 to 85 with oral cavity squamous cell carcinoma. The chain uses TRBV7-8 and TRBJ1-5; D perhaps matches TRBD1 (6 bases). This CDR3 is CASSRTDLNQPQHF. CDR3 in DNA: TGTGCCAGCAGCCGGACAGATCTCAATCAGCCCCAGCATTTT.